This entry describes one T cell receptor beta chain. Its antigen is not identified. A much more abundant neighbour one base away suggests this may be a read error. It was considered stable Graves' hyperthyroidism when ophthalmopathy did not progress within 18 months. Isolation of PBMCs was performed on around 10 ml fresh peripheral blood. This specimen comes from a study of T cells in Graves' hyperthyroidism and ophthalmopathy. Study results and caveats: The majority of expanded thyroid clonotypes above 0.001 also appeared in blood.

Trimming took off 0 bases at V and 6 bases at J, with 8 bases between the two ends. The CDR3 loop spans 13 amino acids. Germline V lookup: CDR1 MGHRA, CDR2 YSYEKL. Amplification targeted TCR beta CDR3 regions from RNA transcripts. The primer set for the first-round RT-PCR of the TCR CDR3 was HTBI. TCRdb redid the calling of the multiplex PCR reads with MiXCR, one entry per CDR3 protein. The data show a few hundred thousand distinct CDR3 sequences, over 15% seen once. The TCR sequence derives from a woman in her late teens or twenties with Graves' hyperthyroidism. The J gene is TRBJ2-5, the V gene TRBV4-1; the D is unclear. The specimen sequenced was blood. CDR3 in amino acids: CASSQDWRKTQYF. DNA of the CDR3: TGCGCCAGCAGCCAAGATTGGAGAAAGACCCAGTACTTC.